The 21 T cell receptor beta chains reported below all come from one sample, sequenced in a study of CD8+CD57+ T cells in acquired aplastic anemia. By flow cytometry, patients selected for sequencing had shown an expansion of CD8+CD57+ cells. It was genomic DNA that served as the template for profiling TCR beta VDJ and CDR3. TCRdb processed the reads anew with MiXCR; each CDR3 protein has one entry. The sample shows 90,000 to 150,000 distinct CDR3 sequences, about 50% of them seen only once. The sequenced material came from sorted CD4+, CD8+, or CD8+CD57+ T cells (not recorded which) from PBMCs. The origin of the receptors is a human donor with aplastic anemia.

This clonotype was picked up many times. CDR3 bases: TGTGCCAGCAGACCCCAAATGAACACTGAAGCTTTCTTT. It codes for CASRPQMNTEAFF. V and J are TRBV12-3 or TRBV12-4 and TRBJ1-1; D ambiguous. Trimming left V 6 bases short and J 0 bases short, with 8 bases between. This CDR3 spans 13 amino acids.

The chain employs TRBV5-1 and TRBJ2-7, with 10 positions matching TRBD1. V lost 4 bases to trimming and J lost 7 bases; unmatched junction nucleotides: 11. The CDR3 loop spans 15 amino acids. Germline lookup yields CDR1 SGHRS and CDR2 YFSETQ. Written as DNA, the CDR3 is TGCGCCAGCAGCAGCACAGACAGGGGGCGCCGTGAGCAGTACTTC. Amino acid sequence: CASSSTDRGRREQYF.

The genes are TRBV7-9 and TRBJ1-1, with D perhaps TRBD1 (5 bases). Trimming removed 7 bases at V and 0 bases at J, with 15 bases between. Germline CDR1 SEHNR, CDR2 FQNEAQ (reference sequence). The CDR3 has 15 amino acids. CDR3 nucleotides: TGTGCCAGCAACACCTGGGGCGGGATGAACACTGAAGCTTTCTTT. It translates to CASNTWGGMNTEAFF.

The V call is TRBV5-6, the J call TRBJ2-5, with D possibly TRBD1 on 5 matching bases. Germline V gives CDR1 SGHDT, CDR2 YYEEEE. CDR3 length: 14 amino acids. Trimming stripped 0 bases from V and 4 bases from J, with 10 bases between. The CDR3 protein is CASSLAGMAETQYF. CDR3 bases: TGTGCCAGCAGCTTGGCAGGGATGGCAGAGACCCAGTACTTC.

The table lists this clonotype with a few counts. The rearrangement joins TRBV12-3 or TRBV12-4 to TRBJ2-3, with a tentative D call TRBD2 (6 bases). CDR3 length equals 16 residues. Trimming took 5 bases from V and 4 from J, leaving 19 bases between them. As DNA, the CDR3 is TGTGCCAGCAGTCCGGCGGGGCGGAGCAGACCAGATACGCAGTATTTT. This sequence encodes CASSPAGRSRPDTQYF.

This chain connects TRBV27 to TRBJ1-6, with D possibly TRBD1 on 6 matching bases. The germline V gene has CDR1 MNHEY and CDR2 SMNVEV (reference sequence). Trimming took 0 bases from V and 10 from J, leaving 13 bases between them. CDR3 length: 15 residues. Written as DNA, the CDR3 is TGTGCCAGCAGTTTATCGCAGGGGATACGGTCACCCCTCCACTTT. Residues: CASSLSQGIRSPLHF.

The gene calls are TRBV2 and TRBJ2-7, with 7 bases matching TRBD1. V shed 4 bases, J shed 1 base, and the junction held 7 bases outside the gene matches. The CDR3 totals 15 residues. Germline V gene sequence: CDR1 SNHLY, CDR2 FYNNEI. CDR3: CASSGRSGQSYEQYF. CDR3 nucleotide sequence: TGTGCCAGCAGTGGGAGATCGGGACAGTCCTACGAGCAGTACTTC.

The gene calls are TRBV10-3 and TRBJ2-3; maybe TRBD1 (6 bases). Trimming removed 3 bases at V and 1 base at J, with 20 bases between. Per the germline V gene, CDR1 is ENHRY and CDR2 is SYGVKD. The CDR3 consists of 18 residues. For the CDR3, the DNA is TGTGCCATCAGTGACTACGACAGGCTCGGTCTCCGCACAGATACGCAGTATTTT. This translates into CAISDYDRLGLRTDTQYF.

This clonotype appeared many times. The chain is built from TRBV7-9 and TRBJ1-2; no clear D. Trimming stripped 2 bases from V and 4 bases from J, with 8 bases between. CDR3 length equals 13 residues. Looked up from germline, CDR1 is SEHNR and CDR2 is FQNEAQ (reference sequence). The CDR3 loop reads CASSLSGTYGYTF. Written as DNA, the CDR3 is TGTGCCAGCAGCTTATCAGGAACCTATGGCTACACCTTC.

V gene TRBV11-1 combines with J gene TRBJ1-2; D is uncertain. CDR3 size: 16 residues. V was cut by 3 bases and J by 4 bases, with 18 bases left in between. Germline V gene lookup returns CDR1 SGHAT and CDR2 FQDESV (reference sequence). The CDR3 coding sequence is TGTGCCAGCAGCTTCACGCCGGGAGAGGGTAGCTATGGCTACACCTTC. Protein sequence: CASSFTPGEGSYGYTF.

As concerns this clonotype: A much bigger clone sits one base away, suggesting this may be a read error. This chain connects TRBV7-6 to TRBJ2-1; 8 nucleotides line up with TRBD2. This CDR3 contains 18 residues. CDR1 SGHVS and CDR2 FNYEAQ come from the germline V gene. The junction had 14 bases not matched to a gene; V was cut back by 1 base and J by 6 bases. The CDR3 loop reads CASSLGQEGGGLFNEQFF. CDR3 DNA sequence: TGTGCCAGCAGCTTAGGACAGGAGGGCGGGGGGTTGTTCAATGAGCAGTTCTTC.

This clonotype was recorded once. This CDR3 reads CASLGDRGGNQPQHF. CDR3 coding DNA: TGTGCCAGCTTGGGGGACAGGGGCGGCAATCAGCCCCAGCATTTT. The chain has TRBV2 and TRBJ1-5; TRBD1 aligns across 10 bases. The germline gives CDR1 SNHLY, CDR2 FYNNEI. V gave up 8 bases and J gave up 2 bases; unmatched junction bases: 6. This CDR3 has 15 residues.

The chain uses TRBV15 and TRBJ2-6; TRBD1 matches 7 bases. From germline, CDR1 is LNHNV and CDR2 YYDKDF (reference sequence). The CDR3 spans 15 residues. Germline trimming cut 3 bases from V and 4 bases from J; bases unmatched to any gene: 3. The CDR3 protein is CATSRTGYGANVLTF. DNA of the CDR3: TGTGCCACCAGCAGGACAGGGTACGGGGCCAACGTCCTGACTTTC.

The CDR3 DNA reads TGTGCCAGCAGCTTGGCCGGGGGTCAAAAGGGCTACACCTTC. Its translation is CASSLAGGQKGYTF. The V gene is TRBV5-4, the J gene TRBJ1-2; weak D call: TRBD1 (5 bases). In germline, CDR1 is SGHNT, CDR2 YYREEE (reference sequence). The V and J ends lost 0 bases and 8 bases respectively, with 14 bases between them. CDR3 length: 14 residues.

The J gene is TRBJ2-1, the V gene TRBV5-1; TRBD1 is a possible D gene (5 bases). CDR3 size: 14 residues. Trimming removed 0 bases at V and 5 bases at J, with 9 bases between. Germline CDR1 reads SGHRS; CDR2 reads YFSETQ. In nucleotides, the CDR3 is TGCGCCAGCAGCTTGGAGGGCAGGGACAATGAGCAGTTCTTC. Encoded protein: CASSLEGRDNEQFF.

The CDR3 DNA sequence: TGCGCCAGCAGCCAAGGTGGGGTTGCGGGAACCGCTGAAGCTTTCTTT. Its translation: CASSQGGVAGTAEAFF. The chain joins TRBV4-1 to TRBJ1-1; D uncertain. Germline-derived CDR1 and CDR2 are MGHRA and YSYEKL. This CDR3 spans 16 amino acids. V was trimmed by 1 base and J by 6 bases, leaving 18 bases between them.

V and J are TRBV5-4 and TRBJ2-3; D uncertain. CDR1 and CDR2 from the germline V gene are SGHNT and YYREEE (reference sequence). The CDR3 length is 15 residues. V lost 9 bases and J lost 0, with 17 bases in between. The CDR3 DNA sequence: TGTGCCACCCACGGTTCGAGTTCTAGCACAGATACGCAGTATTTT. This codes for CATHGSSSSTDTQYF.

The chain carries TRBV20-1 and TRBJ2-7; 8 positions match TRBD2. Germline V gene lookup returns CDR1 DFQATT and CDR2 SNEGSKA (reference sequence). This CDR3 is 14 amino acids long. The V gene end was trimmed by 3 bases and the J gene end by 0 bases; junction bases not matched to a gene: 4. This chain's CDR3 is CSASGREGSYEQYF. Here the CDR3 DNA reads TGCAGTGCTAGCGGGAGGGAGGGCTCCTACGAGCAGTACTTC.

The chain combines TRBV7-6 with TRBJ1-5; TRBD1 agrees at 7 bases. In germline, CDR1 is SGHVS, CDR2 FNYEAQ. The CDR3 is made up of 13 amino acids. V gave up 5 bases and J gave up 5 bases; unmatched junction bases: 3. The CDR3 DNA sequence: TGTGCCAGCAGCCCCAGGGGGGATCAGCCCCAGCATTTT. Translated: CASSPRGDQPQHF.

CDR3 protein: CANSIGSNQPQHF. The CDR3 nucleotides are TGTGCCAACAGCATAGGGAGCAATCAGCCCCAGCATTTT. The chain carries TRBV28 and TRBJ1-5; D not certain. Per germline, CDR1 MDHEN and CDR2 SYDVKM. This CDR3 region has 13 residues. The ends were cut back, 10 bases at V and 1 base at J, with 11 bases in the middle.

This sequence joins TRBV6-1 and TRBJ2-3; 14 nucleotides agree with TRBD2. This CDR3 contains 17 residues. The germline CDR1 and CDR2 sequences are MNHNS and SASEGT. V shed 6 bases, J shed 2 bases, and the junction held 7 bases outside the gene matches. As DNA, the CDR3 is TGTGCCAGCAGCCCCTGGGGACTAGCGGGAGTCACAGATACGCAGTATTTT. Translating gives CASSPWGLAGVTDTQYF.